A selection of T cell receptor beta chains follows, all from one sample in a study of identical twins. Using its own MiXCR run on the 5' RACE reads, TCRdb lists one record per CDR3 protein. The profile shows around 470,000 distinct CDR3 sequences, 14% of them singletons. This same sample was also taken into another study, of yellow fever vaccine responses in identical twins.

Sequenced: CD4+ T cells sorted from blood. The receptors originated from a woman aged 18-29 years in good health. Both conserved end residues are part of each CDR3. A D gene is named only where the DNA matches it firmly. Not all rows give a size; the values are once, few, many and, for expanded clones, a class.

V	size	D	J	DNA	CDR3
TRBV21-1	few	NA	TRBJ2-7	TGTGCCAGCCGCCCTACAGCGTCCTACGAGCAGTACTTC	CASRPTASYEQYF
TRBV20-1	NA	TRBD1	TRBJ2-7	TGCAGTGCCGGACAGGGGAGGGGCGAGCAGTACTTC	CSAGQGRGEQYF
TRBV7-9	NA	TRBD1	TRBJ2-2	TGTGCCAGCAGCTTTAACCGGGACAGGCCCCGACCGGGGGAGCTGTTTTTT	CASSFNRDRPRPGELFF
TRBV3-1	few	NA	TRBJ1-1	TGTGCCAGCAGCCAAGAATTGGGGGCCAACACTGAAGCTTTCTTT	CASSQELGANTEAFF
TRBV7-9	NA	TRBD2	TRBJ2-1	TGTGCCAGCTCCGGGAGGGCCTACAATGAGCAGTTCTTC	CASSGRAYNEQFF
TRBV19	NA	NA	TRBJ2-7	TGTGCCAGTAGTATTGACAGGTCCAGCGGCGAGCAGTACTTC	CASSIDRSSGEQYF
TRBV7-2	NA	TRBD2	TRBJ2-3	TGTGCCAGCAGCTTCAGTGGGACGGGGGGGTCAGATACGCAGTATTTT	CASSFSGTGGSDTQYF
TRBV12-3/TRBV12-4	NA	NA	TRBJ2-3	TGTGCCAGCAGTTTAAGGTGGGGCCTGGTGGGAGGTGGAGATACGCAGTATTTT	CASSLRWGLVGGGDTQYF
TRBV9	many	TRBD1	TRBJ2-2	TGTGCCAGCAGCACTCCACGGACAGGGATCACCGGGGAGCTGTTTTTT	CASSTPRTGITGELFF
TRBV20-1	NA	NA	TRBJ1-1	TGCAGTGCTAGATTATATGGGGGCGCGGACACTGAAGCTTTCTTT	CSARLYGGADTEAFF
TRBV7-2	NA	NA	TRBJ1-1	TGTGCCAGCAGCTTAGCACAGGGGAACACTGAAGCTTTCTTT	CASSLAQGNTEAFF
TRBV15	few	NA	TRBJ2-3	TGTGCCACCAGCAGAGATCCTCTCACAGATACGCAGTATTTT	CATSRDPLTDTQYF
TRBV4-1	NA	TRBD1	TRBJ2-5	TGCGCCAGCAGCGTGAGGGACAGCGCAACTACATTGGGCGAGACCCAGTACTTC	CASSVRDSATTLGETQYF
TRBV28	NA	NA	TRBJ2-7	TGTGCCAGCAGTTCCGCCCACGAGCAGTACTTC	CASSSAHEQYF
TRBV6-5	NA	NA	TRBJ2-7	TGTGCCAGCAGTTCCGACCGGGACTTGACCTACGAGCAGTACTTC	CASSSDRDLTYEQYF
TRBV11-2	few	TRBD2	TRBJ2-7	TGTGCCAGCAGCCCACTAGCGGGGGGGTTCGACGAGCAGTACTTC	CASSPLAGGFDEQYF
TRBV10-3	few	NA	TRBJ2-2	TGTGCCATCAGTGTTAACCAGGGGTCGAACACCGGGGAGCTGTTTTTT	CAISVNQGSNTGELFF
TRBV13	NA	TRBD1	TRBJ2-7	TGTGCCAGCAGCGTTGACAGGGATACTTTCCTGCAGTACTTC	CASSVDRDTFLQYF
TRBV5-8	NA	TRBD1	TRBJ2-3	TGTGCCAGCAGCAAAAGGACAGGGCCAGATACGCAGTATTTT	CASSKRTGPDTQYF
TRBV20-1	few	NA	TRBJ2-7	TGCAGTGCCGCCCTAGGGTTGTACGAGCAGTACTTC	CSAALGLYEQYF
TRBV7-9	NA	TRBD2	TRBJ2-5	TGTGCCAGCAGCGCTAGCGGGAGAGCTGAGACCCAGTACTTC	CASSASGRAETQYF
TRBV2	few	TRBD1	TRBJ1-4	TGTGCCAGCAACAGGGACAGGGGGTATGAAAAACTGTTTTTT	CASNRDRGYEKLFF
TRBV5-6	many	TRBD2	TRBJ2-7	TGTGCCAGCAGCTCGACTAGCGGGGGCCTCGAAACCTACGAGCAGTACTTC	CASSSTSGGLETYEQYF
TRBV29-1	few	NA	TRBJ2-7	TGCAGCGTTGAGAGTCCCAGGGGATTATCCTACGAGCAGTACTTC	CSVESPRGLSYEQYF
TRBV5-1	NA	NA	TRBJ2-1	TGCGCCAGCAGCTTGTTGGACGCTTACAATGAGCAGTTCTTC	CASSLLDAYNEQFF
TRBV7-2	NA	NA	TRBJ2-7	TGTGCCAGCAGCTTAGTTACGGGGCTCCAGGGTCACGAGCAGTACTTC	CASSLVTGLQGHEQYF
TRBV18	many	TRBD1	TRBJ1-1	TGTGCCAGCTCACCGGGACAGGGCCTGAACACTGAAGCTTTCTTT	CASSPGQGLNTEAFF
TRBV24-1	few	NA	TRBJ2-5	TGTGCCACCAGTGATCCCACCAGGGGCCAAGAGACCCAGTACTTC	CATSDPTRGQETQYF
TRBV3-1	few	TRBD2	TRBJ2-7	TGTGCCAGCAGCCAAGAACATACGGGACTAGCGGGAGCGTTGGGGGAGCAGTACTTC	CASSQEHTGLAGALGEQYF
TRBV20-1	few	NA	TRBJ1-4	TGCAGTGCTTCCCCCCCTGTAGGGTCGGGTGAAAAACTGTTTTTT	CSASPPVGSGEKLFF
TRBV20-1	NA	TRBD2	TRBJ2-7	TGCAGTGCTGGGGCCACTAGCGGGAGAGGTTACGAGCAGTACTTC	CSAGATSGRGYEQYF
TRBV25-1	NA	NA	TRBJ2-5	TGTGCCAGCAGTGAACCCGGACGGTTAGGAGAGACCCAGTACTTC	CASSEPGRLGETQYF
TRBV6-2/TRBV6-3	NA	TRBD2	TRBJ2-7	TGTGCCAGCACCACACCTTCTAGCGGGAGAGGCTACGAGCAGTACTTC	CASTTPSSGRGYEQYF
TRBV15	NA	NA	TRBJ2-1	TGTGCCACCAGCAGAGAGCCGGGGGATGAGCAGTTCTTC	CATSREPGDEQFF
TRBV29-1	NA	NA	TRBJ1-2	TGCAGCGTTGGTGGGCAGGGGAGCGGCTACACCTTC	CSVGGQGSGYTF